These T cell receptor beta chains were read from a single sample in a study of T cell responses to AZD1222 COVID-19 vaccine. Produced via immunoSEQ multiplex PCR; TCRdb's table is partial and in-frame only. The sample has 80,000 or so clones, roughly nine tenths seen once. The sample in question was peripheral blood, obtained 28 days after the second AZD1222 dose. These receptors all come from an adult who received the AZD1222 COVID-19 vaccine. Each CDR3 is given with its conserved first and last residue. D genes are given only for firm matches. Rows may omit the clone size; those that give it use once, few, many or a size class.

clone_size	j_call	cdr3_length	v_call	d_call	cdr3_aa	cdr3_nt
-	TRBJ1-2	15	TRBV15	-	CATSRKYDSDYGYTF	TGTGCCACCAGCAGAAAGTACGACAGTGACTATGGCTACACCTTC
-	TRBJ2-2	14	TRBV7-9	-	CASSLDTNTGELFF	TGTGCCAGCAGCTTGGACACGAACACCGGGGAGCTGTTTTTT
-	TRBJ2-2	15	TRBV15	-	CATSRDGLNTGELFF	TGTGCCACCAGCAGGGATGGGTTAAACACCGGGGAGCTGTTTTTT
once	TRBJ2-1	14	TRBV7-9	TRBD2	CASSGGRAGDEQFF	TGTGCCAGCAGCGGCGGGAGGGCCGGGGATGAGCAGTTCTTC
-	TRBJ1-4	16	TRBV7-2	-	CASSFWGNPTNEKLFF	TGTGCCAGCAGCTTTTGGGGTAACCCAACTAATGAAAAACTGTTTTTT
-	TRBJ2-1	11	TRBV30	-	CAPPRVHEQFF	TGTGCCCCCCCCCGGGTACATGAGCAGTTCTTC
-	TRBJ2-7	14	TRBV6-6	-	CASSYSRGLDEQYF	TGTGCCAGCAGTTACTCGCGAGGGTTGGACGAGCAGTACTTC
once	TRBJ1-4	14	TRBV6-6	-	CASSYDPFNEKLFF	TGTGCCAGCAGTTACGATCCGTTCAATGAAAAACTGTTTTTT
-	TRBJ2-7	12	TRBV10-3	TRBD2	CAIGGGTSGSNF	TGTGCCATCGGGGGGGGCACTAGCGGATCGAACTTC
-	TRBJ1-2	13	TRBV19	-	CASHPGPGGMYTF	TGTGCCAGTCATCCGGGTCCTGGTGGGATGTACACCTTC
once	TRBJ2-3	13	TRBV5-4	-	CASSMPGRDTQYF	TGTGCCAGCAGCATGCCCGGCAGAGATACGCAGTATTTT
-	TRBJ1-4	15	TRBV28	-	CASSFQGLRNEKLFF	TGTGCCAGCAGTTTCCAAGGTTTACGTAATGAAAAACTGTTTTTT
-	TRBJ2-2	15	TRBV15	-	CATSRDLLRTGELFF	TGTGCCACCAGCAGAGATCTACTGAGAACCGGGGAGCTGTTTTTT
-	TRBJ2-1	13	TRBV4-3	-	CASSPGAYNEQFF	TGCGCCAGCAGCCCAGGTGCTTACAATGAGCAGTTCTTC
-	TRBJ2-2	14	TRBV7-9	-	CASSLERNTGELFF	TGTGCCAGCAGCCTAGAGCGGAACACCGGGGAGCTGTTTTTT
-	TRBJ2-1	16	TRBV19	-	CASSIVGLFSYNEQFF	TGTGCCAGTAGTATAGTAGGACTCTTCTCCTACAATGAGCAGTTCTTC
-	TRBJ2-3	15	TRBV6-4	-	CASSDTAAGTDTQYF	TGTGCCAGCAGTGACACCGCAGCAGGCACAGATACGCAGTATTTT
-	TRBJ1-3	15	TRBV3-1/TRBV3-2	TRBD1	CASSPSGDSRNTIYF	TGTGCCAGCAGCCCCTCGGGGGACAGCAGAAACACCATATATTTT
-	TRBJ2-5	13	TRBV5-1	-	CASNMAGGETQYF	TGCGCCAGCAACATGGCAGGTGGGGAGACCCAGTACTTC
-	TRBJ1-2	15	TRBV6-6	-	CASSYSIAGREDVAF	TGTGCCAGCAGTTACTCGATTGCGGGCAGGGAAGACGTCGCCTTC
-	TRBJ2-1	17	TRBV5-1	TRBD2	CASSLEGWGRGYNEQFF	TGCGCCAGCAGCTTGGAAGGTTGGGGGAGGGGATACAATGAGCAGTTCTTC
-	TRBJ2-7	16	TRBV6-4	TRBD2	CASSDSVGTSGYEQYF	TGTGCCAGCAGTGACTCAGTCGGGACTAGCGGATACGAGCAGTACTTC
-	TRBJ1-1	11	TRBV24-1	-	CATRRNTEAFF	TGTGCCACCCGAAGGAACACTGAAGCTTTCTTT
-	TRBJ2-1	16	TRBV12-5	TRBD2	CASGSPKAGVSNEQFF	TGTGCTAGTGGTTCCCCCAAGGCGGGAGTGTCAAATGAGCAGTTCTTC
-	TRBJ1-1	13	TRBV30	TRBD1	CAWREWGQGEAFF	TGTGCCTGGAGGGAGTGGGGACAGGGTGAAGCTTTCTTT
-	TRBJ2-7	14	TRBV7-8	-	CASSLFRGRGEQYF	TGTGCCAGCAGCTTATTCCGGGGGCGAGGAGAGCAGTACTTC
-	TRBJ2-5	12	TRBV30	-	CAWTGRGETQYF	TGTGCCTGGACGGGGAGGGGGGAGACCCAGTACTTC
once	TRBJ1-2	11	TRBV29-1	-	CSVVDGTRYTF	TGCAGCGTTGTAGACGGCACACGCTACACCTTC
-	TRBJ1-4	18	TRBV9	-	CASCCGGRGRAKSGELFF	TGTGCCAGCTGCTGCGGGGGACGTGGCAGGGCGAAATCGGGCGAGCTGTTTTTT
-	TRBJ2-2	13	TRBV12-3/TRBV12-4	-	CASSLAGAGELFF	TGTGCCAGCAGTTTAGCAGGGGCCGGGGAGCTGTTTTTT
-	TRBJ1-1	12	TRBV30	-	CAWRYGNTEAFF	TGTGCCTGGAGATATGGGAACACTGAAGCTTTCTTT
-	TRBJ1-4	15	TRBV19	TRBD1	CASSGQGVRGGKLFF	TGTGCCAGTAGTGGGCAGGGGGTGCGTGGTGGAAAACTGTTTTTT
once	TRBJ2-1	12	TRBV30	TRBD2	CAWSLAERRQFF	TGTGCCTGGAGCCTAGCGGAAAGGCGGCAGTTCTTC
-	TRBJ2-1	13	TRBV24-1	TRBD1	CATSELTGDEQFF	TGTGCCACCAGTGAATTGACAGGGGATGAGCAGTTCTTC
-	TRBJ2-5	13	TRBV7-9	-	CASSQGFGETQYF	TGTGCCAGCAGCCAGGGGTTCGGAGAGACCCAGTACTTC
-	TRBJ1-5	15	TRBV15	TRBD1	CATRSWTGTDQPQHF	TGTGCCACCAGATCCTGGACAGGGACGGATCAGCCCCAGCATTTT
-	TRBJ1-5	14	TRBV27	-	CASSSRLGNQPQHF	TGTGCCAGCAGTTCTAGGCTAGGGAATCAGCCCCAGCATTTT
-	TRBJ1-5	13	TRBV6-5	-	CASSRDSNQPQHF	TGTGCCAGCAGCCGGGACAGCAATCAGCCCCAGCATTTT
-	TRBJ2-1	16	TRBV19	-	CASSIRAASSYNEQFF	TGTGCCAGTAGTATCCGGGCAGCTAGCTCCTACAATGAGCAGTTCTTC
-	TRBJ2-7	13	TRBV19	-	CASSLTRDYEQYF	TGTGCCAGTAGTCTGACCAGGGATTACGAGCAGTACTTC
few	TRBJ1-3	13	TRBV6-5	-	CASSYRGGNTIYF	TGTGCCAGCAGTTATAGGGGCGGAAACACCATATATTTT
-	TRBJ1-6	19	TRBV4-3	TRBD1	CASSLLFLRTGQGHSPLHF	TGCGCCAGCAGCCTGCTGTTTTTGCGAACGGGACAGGGACATTCACCCCTCCACTTT
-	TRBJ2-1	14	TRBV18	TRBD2	CASSSSGGYNEQFF	TGTGCCAGCTCAAGTAGCGGGGGGTACAATGAGCAGTTCTTC
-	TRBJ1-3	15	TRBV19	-	CASSKNRVPGNTIYF	TGTGCCAGTAGTAAGAATAGGGTGCCTGGAAACACCATATATTTT
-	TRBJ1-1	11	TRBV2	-	CASRMNTEAFF	TGTGCCAGCAGGATGAACACTGAAGCTTTCTTT
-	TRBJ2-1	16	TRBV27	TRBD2	CASSLPTSGIADEQFF	TGTGCCAGCAGTTTACCGACTAGCGGGATTGCGGATGAGCAGTTCTTC
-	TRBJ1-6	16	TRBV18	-	CASSPQRQGPFSPLHF	TGTGCCAGCTCACCACAGCGGCAGGGGCCGTTCTCACCCCTCCACTTT
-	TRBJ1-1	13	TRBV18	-	CASSPGSNTEAFF	TGTGCCAGCTCCCCCGGAAGCAACACTGAAGCTTTCTTT
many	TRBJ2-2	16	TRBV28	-	CASSFLRTTNTGELFF	TGTGCCAGCAGTTTTCTCCGGACAACGAACACCGGGGAGCTGTTTTTT
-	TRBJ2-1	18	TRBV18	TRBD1	CAGIKQGASPFVDNEQFF	TGTGCCGGGATAAAACAGGGGGCGTCCCCATTTGTGGACAATGAGCAGTTCTTC
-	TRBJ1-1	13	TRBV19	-	CASAAGMNTEAFF	TGTGCCAGTGCGGCGGGCATGAACACTGAAGCTTTCTTT
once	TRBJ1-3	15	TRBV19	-	CASSISGTSGNTIYF	TGTGCCAGTAGTATCTCAGGGACCTCTGGAAACACCATATATTTT
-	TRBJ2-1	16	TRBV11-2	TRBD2	CASSSLAGNAYNEQFF	TGTGCCAGCAGCTCGTTAGCGGGAAACGCCTACAATGAGCAGTTCTTC
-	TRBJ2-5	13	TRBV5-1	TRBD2	CASRLASQETQYF	TGCGCCAGCAGACTAGCGAGCCAAGAGACCCAGTACTTC
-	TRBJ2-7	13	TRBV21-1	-	CASFRDIGYEQYF	TGTGCCAGCTTTCGGGACATCGGTTACGAGCAGTACTTC